The 14 T cell receptor beta chains given below trace back to one sample, sequenced in a study of CD8 T cells in ankylosing spondylitis. Study observations and caveats: Seemingly characteristic of ankylosing spondylitis blood was a TCR beta motif consisting of fewer than 10 highly homologous variants.

No cognate antigen is known for these TCRs. Each CDR3 protein gets one entry after TCRdb re-called the 5' RACE reads with MiXCR. This table has about 390,000 distinct CDR3 sequences, more than 20% appearing once. Source material: blood, either unsorted or a sorted T cell fraction (not recorded which). These TCRs come from a male donor with ankylosing spondylitis.

The gene calls are TRBV7-2 and TRBJ2-2; D remains ambiguous. Germline-derived CDR1 and CDR2 are SGHTA and FQGNSA. V was cut by 3 bases and J by 4 bases, with 15 bases left in between. CDR3 length: 16 amino acids. DNA of the CDR3: TGTGCCAGCAGCTTGGGGTACTCTCCTCTCACCGGGGAGCTGTTTTTT. Amino acids: CASSLGYSPLTGELFF.

This rearrangement joins TRBV7-3 to TRBJ2-2; D not resolved. This CDR3 has 15 residues. The germline V gene has CDR1 SGHTA and CDR2 FQGTGA. Trimming cost V 4 bases and J 2 bases, with 11 bases left between them. The CDR3 protein is CASSSLNINTGELFF. The CDR3 DNA follows: TGTGCCAGCAGCTCACTAAACATTAACACCGGGGAGCTGTTTTTT.

The chain is built from TRBV10-2 and TRBJ1-1; 8 bases map to TRBD1. V gave up 7 bases and J gave up 1 base; unmatched junction bases: 14. This CDR3 spans 17 amino acids. Germline loops: CDR1 WSHSY, CDR2 SAAADI. CDR3 nucleotide sequence: TGCGCCAGCAAGGATCACAGGGGACAGGCTAGGAACACTGAAGCTTTCTTT. The encoded protein is CASKDHRGQARNTEAFF.

This clonotype was seen a few times. This chain connects TRBV9 to TRBJ2-1, with a tentative D call TRBD2 (5 bases). Germline assignment: CDR1 SGDLS and CDR2 YYNGEE. This CDR3 has 14 amino acids. V lost 0 bases and J lost 5, with 9 bases in between. DNA for the CDR3: TGTGCCAGCAGCGTAGGGAACGGGAACAATGAGCAGTTCTTC. Amino acid sequence: CASSVGNGNNEQFF.

The sample holds a few counts of this clonotype. The chain is built from TRBV12-3 or TRBV12-4 and TRBJ2-3; D is uncertain. V lost 3 bases, J lost 5 bases, and 6 bases lay in between. The CDR3 runs to 12 residues. Here the CDR3 DNA reads TGTGCCAGCAGTTTTCAATTAGATACGCAGTATTTT. Protein product: CASSFQLDTQYF.

This chain joins TRBV7-3 and TRBJ1-3, with D maybe TRBD1 (6 bases). The V end was cut by 2 bases, the J end by 4 bases, with 15 bases between. The germline gives CDR1 SGHTA, CDR2 FQGTGA. The CDR3 spans 16 residues. The CDR3 DNA is TGTGCCAGCAGCTTAGGGGCCAGGGGAACGGGAAACACCATATATTTT. Amino acid sequence: CASSLGARGTGNTIYF.

This clonotype was counted between two and nine times. V and J are TRBV3-1 and TRBJ2-7; D not resolved. V lost 1 base and J lost 0, with 10 bases in between. This CDR3 is built from 15 residues. The germline CDR1 and CDR2 sequences are LGHDT and YNNKEL (reference sequence). CDR3: CASSQAGKSSYEQYF. The CDR3 DNA reads TGTGCCAGCAGCCAAGCTGGAAAAAGCTCCTACGAGCAGTACTTC.

This clonotype was found many times. V usage is TRBV20-1 and J usage is TRBJ1-1; D remains ambiguous. The germline V and J ends were trimmed by 3 bases and 1 base, with 12 bases remaining between them. This CDR3 contains 14 residues. The germline V gene has CDR1 DFQATT and CDR2 SNEGSKA (reference sequence). The CDR3 loop is CSASFPRENTEAFF. CDR3 DNA sequence: TGCAGTGCTAGTTTCCCGCGTGAGAACACTGAAGCTTTCTTT.

The J gene is TRBJ1-2, the V gene TRBV18, with 7 bases matching TRBD1. J was trimmed by 5 bases and V by 4 bases; bases with no gene match: 10. The CDR3 runs 15 residues. Germline CDR1 is KGHSH and CDR2 is LQKENI. CDR3 nucleotides: TGTGCCAGCTCACAGTCCGGGACAGACCGATATGGCTACACCTTC. Its protein product is CASSQSGTDRYGYTF. Full variable domain (outside the CDR3, taken from reference TRBV18 and TRBJ1-2): NAGVMQNPRHLVRRRGQEARLRCSPMKGHSHVYWYRQLPEEGLKFMVYLQKENIIDESGMPKERFSAEFPKEGPSILRIQQVVRGDSAAYFCASSQSGTDRYGYTFGSGTRLTVV.

The rearrangement links TRBV12-3 or TRBV12-4 to TRBJ2-2, with 8 bases identical to TRBD2. This CDR3 region has 15 residues. Trimming at V came to 8 bases and at J to 3 bases, leaving 8 bases not matched to a gene. The CDR3 nucleotides read TGTGCCAGCTCACCGGGACTAGGGGACACCGGGGAGCTGTTTTTT. Its protein product is CASSPGLGDTGELFF.

The chain employs TRBV19 and TRBJ1-2; D gene unclear. There are 13 residues in the CDR3. Germline CDR1 is LNHDA and CDR2 is SQIVND (reference sequence). The V gene lost 3 bases and the J gene lost 6 bases, with 11 bases spanning the gap. The CDR3, as DNA: TGTGCCAGTAGTATCCCGGGAAGGGATGGCTACACCTTC. It codes for CASSIPGRDGYTF.

This clonotype occurred a few times. The chain carries TRBV7-3 and TRBJ2-1; 13 nucleotides line up with TRBD2. Germline V gives CDR1 SGHTA, CDR2 FQGTGA. The CDR3 has 15 amino acids. The V gene end was trimmed by 5 bases and the J gene end by 5 bases; junction bases not matched to a gene: 3. The CDR3 DNA reads TGTGCCAGCAGCCCCGGGACTAGCGGGAACAATGAGCAGTTCTTC. As protein: CASSPGTSGNNEQFF.

The chain couples TRBV12-3 or TRBV12-4 to TRBJ2-2; TRBD2 matches 9 bases. Trimming removed 6 bases from V and 1 base from J; junction bases left unmatched: 6. CDR3 length: 16 residues. The CDR3 nucleotides read TGTGCCAGCAGACTGGGACTAGCTCTGAACACCGGGGAGCTGTTTTTT. Residues: CASRLGLALNTGELFF.

The chain combines TRBV5-1 with TRBJ1-2, with 9 bases fitting TRBD1. CDR1 and CDR2 (germline): SGHRS, YFSETQ. V dropped 4 bases and J dropped 2; count of bases not matched to a gene: 6. The CDR3 covers 15 residues. The DNA for the CDR3 is TGCGCCAGCAGCGGTGTACAGGGGGCAAACTATGGCTACACCTTC. Translated, it gives CASSGVQGANYGYTF. Using reference TRBV5-1 and TRBJ1-2 for the parts outside the CDR3, the full variable domain is KAGVTQTPRYLIKTRGQQVTLSCSPISGHRSVSWYQQTPGQGLQFLFEYFSETQRNKGNFPGRFSGRQFSNSRSEMNVSTLELGDSALYLCASSGVQGANYGYTFGSGTRLTVV.